The clone carrying this TCR beta chain was seen only a few times. The data are from a study of neurological immune-mediated disorders. Libraries used 2 million unsorted PBMCs kept frozen in RNAlater. TCRdb redid the calling of the 5' RACE reads with MiXCR, one entry per CDR3 protein. The top ten clones hold 2% to 2.5% of a sample with 75,000 to 80,000 distinct CDR3 sequences, 5% to 5.5% of them seen once. With 6 bases clipped from V and 4 bases from J, the junction kept 14 bases outside the gene matches. The CDR3 totals 17 residues. Germline CDR1 reads MNHEY; CDR2 reads SVGAGI. The rearrangement uses TRBV6-5 and TRBJ2-3; 9 bases match TRBD2. The specimen was PBMCs. The sequence was obtained from a woman in her 30s with multiple sclerosis. CDR3 nucleotide sequence: TGTGCCAGCAGCCCCTTTGTAGCGGGAGCTGGCGCAGATACGCAGTATTTT. Amino acids: CASSPFVAGAGADTQYF.